This T cell receptor (beta chain) was identified during a study of vaccination and CD4 T cells after COVID-19. Treatment defined: roughly 10-day PBMC culture with coronavirus spike peptide pools or control peptides (ViraFEST assay). CDR1 and CDR2 from the germline V gene are SGHTA and FQGNSA. The CDR3 runs to 13 residues. Trimming pared 5 bases from V and 4 bases from J, leaving 11 bases between. Study-level points and caveats: When vaccine-specific clones from convalescent patients were examined, 304 of 307 were spike mono-reactive. Median reactive clonotypes, those recognizing SARS-CoV-2, rose from approximately 21 to 40, not significantly.

A word on this clonotype: Its target is not known.

Sequencing of cultured CD4+ T cell DNA used the Oncomine TCR Beta short-read assay. After culture, CD4+ T cells served as the source for genomic DNA extraction. TCRdb passed the PCR reads through MiXCR, listing each CDR3 protein once. The sample has more than 9,000 distinct CDR3 sequences; approximately 59% are singletons. The sequence came from a human donor who had recovered from COVID-19. Sequenced sample: CD4+ T cells from blood, cultured in vitro. The V and J genes are TRBV7-2 and TRBJ1-1, with D tentatively TRBD1 (5 bases). Here the CDR3 DNA reads TGTGCCAGCAGCCCAGACAGCGGCACTGAAGCTTTCTTT. Its translation is CASSPDSGTEAFF. The whole variable domain, filled in from reference TRBV7-2 and TRBJ1-1, reads GAGVSQSPSNKVTEKGKDVELRCDPISGHTALYWYRQSLGQGLEFLIYFQGNSAPDKSGLPSDRFSAERTGGSVSTLTIQRTQQEDSAVYLCASSPDSGTEAFFGQGTRLTVV.